The 26 T cell receptor beta chains below come from one sample, sequenced in a study of cytomegalovirus exposure and HLA in healthy donors. 60 Vbeta and 13 Jbeta primers were used in PCR. Clones were read by immunoSEQ multiplex PCR, and TCRdb kept only the in-frame ones, dropping some. The table records over 100,000 clones, 55% to 70% of them present only once. The sequencing sample was made of PBMCs. The receptor set was obtained from a woman aged 25 to 39 in good health and CMV-seronegative.

The chain combines TRBV2 with TRBJ2-7; TRBD2 agrees at 11 bases. CDR1 and CDR2 (germline): SNHLY, FYNNEI. The CDR3 is 16 amino acids. The J segment lost 6 bases and the V segment lost 0 bases, leaving 7 bases of the junction unmatched. In DNA, the CDR3 is TGTGCCAGCAGTGAAGCGCTAACTAGCGGGAGTGGCGAGCAGTACTTC. The encoded protein is CASSEALTSGSGEQYF.

The V gene is TRBV5-6, the J gene TRBJ1-5; D call uncertain. V lost 4 bases to trimming and J lost 9 bases, with 14 bases between them. The CDR3 loop spans 13 amino acids. The germline gives CDR1 SGHDT, CDR2 YYEEEE. The CDR3 sequence: CASSPAAGSPQHF. CDR3 bases: TGTGCCAGCAGCCCCGCCGCGGGTTCGCCCCAGCATTTT.

V is TRBV6-5 and J is TRBJ2-1; 13 bases agree with TRBD2. V was clipped by 5 bases and J by 9 bases; unmatched bases: 7. The CDR3 is 15 amino acids. Germline-derived CDR1 and CDR2 are MNHEY and SVGAGI. The chain's CDR3 is CASSPGLAGVVEQFF. CDR3 nucleotide sequence: TGTGCCAGCAGTCCCGGACTAGCGGGAGTTGTTGAGCAGTTCTTC.

The chain joins TRBV15 to TRBJ1-5; D is uncertain. Germline-derived CDR1 and CDR2 are LNHNV and YYDKDF (reference sequence). The CDR3 has 14 residues. V lost 1 base and J 7 bases, leaving 11 bases between the germline ends. CDR3 coding DNA: TGTGCCACCAGCAGAGGTCGGTTGGGCCAGCCCCAGCATTTT. This translates into CATSRGRLGQPQHF.

The CDR3 loop reads CASSLTTSRSYEQYF. In DNA, the CDR3 is TGCGCCAGCAGCTTGACGACTAGCAGATCCTACGAGCAGTACTTC. V and J are TRBV5-1 and TRBJ2-7; the match to TRBD2 covers 7 bases. CDR3 length equals 15 residues. Per the germline V gene, CDR1 is SGHRS and CDR2 is YFSETQ. The J segment lost 1 base and the V segment lost 1 base, leaving 5 bases of the junction unmatched.

This chain joins TRBV7-9 and TRBJ1-2, with D maybe TRBD1 (6 bases). CDR1 is SEHNR, CDR2 FQNEAQ, per germline (reference sequence). The V and J ends lost 1 base and 6 bases respectively, with 6 bases between them. This CDR3 is built from 12 residues. As DNA, the CDR3 is TGTGCCAGCAGCTTAGACAGGGATGGCTACACCTTC. As protein: CASSLDRDGYTF.

This chain connects TRBV28 to TRBJ2-7; D is unclear. There are 14 residues in the CDR3. The V end was cut by 6 bases, the J end by 1 base, with 13 bases between. Germline V gene sequence: CDR1 MDHEN, CDR2 SYDVKM. CDR3: CASSPFAASYEQYF. DNA for the CDR3: TGTGCCAGCAGCCCATTTGCGGCATCCTACGAGCAGTACTTC.

This clone was seen only a few times. This sequence joins TRBV7-8 and TRBJ1-4, with 11 bases fitting TRBD1. CDR3 length: 15 residues. Germline V gives CDR1 SGHVS, CDR2 FQNEAQ. V lost 3 bases to trimming and J lost 7 bases; unmatched junction nucleotides: 4. CDR3 sequence: CASSLGQGVFEKLFF. CDR3 in DNA: TGTGCCAGCAGCTTGGGACAGGGGGTGTTTGAAAAACTGTTTTTT.

The chain has TRBV14 and TRBJ2-1; TRBD2 might be the D (6 bases). The germline V gene encodes CDR1 SGHDN and CDR2 FVKESK. V lost 0 bases, J lost 11 bases, and 11 bases lay in between. This CDR3 spans 13 amino acids. CDR3 nucleotide sequence: TGTGCCAGCAGCCAAGATGTGGGGACTCAGCAGTTCTTC. Amino acid sequence: CASSQDVGTQQFF.

This clone was found once. The chain carries TRBV27 and TRBJ1-2, with D possibly matching TRBD1 (5 bases). The CDR3 consists of 15 residues. Germline V gene sequence: CDR1 MNHEY, CDR2 SMNVEV (reference sequence). Between the trimmed V and J ends, which lost 1 base and 4 bases, there was a span of 13 bases. The CDR3 is CASSLYGREAYGYTF. CDR3 nucleotide sequence: TGTGCCAGCAGTTTATACGGCAGGGAGGCCTATGGCTACACCTTC.

The chain couples TRBV27 to TRBJ2-3; TRBD1 matches 9 bases. The CDR3 totals 14 residues. The germline V gene encodes CDR1 MNHEY and CDR2 SMNVEV (reference sequence). V shed 4 bases, J shed 9 bases, and the junction held 8 bases outside the gene matches. CDR3 loop: CASSSSRDRATQYF. The CDR3 region has the DNA TGTGCCAGCAGTTCTTCCCGGGACAGGGCCACGCAGTATTTT.

This clone occurred a few times. The genes are TRBV2 and TRBJ1-2, with TRBD1 matching over 9 bases. Germline-derived CDR1 and CDR2 are SNHLY and FYNNEI. The junction had 10 bases not matched to a gene; V was cut back by 6 bases and J by 2 bases. The CDR3 totals 16 residues. The CDR3 here is CASRGTGNVQNYGYTF. CDR3 bases: TGTGCCAGCAGGGGGACAGGGAACGTCCAAAACTATGGCTACACCTTC.

The chain carries TRBV19 and TRBJ2-3; D call uncertain. Germline CDR1 and CDR2: LNHDA and SQIVND (reference sequence). V was pared by 7 bases and J by 2 bases, with 16 bases between. The length of the CDR3 is 15 residues. CDR3 in amino acids: CASTLSDLLTDTQYF. CDR3 DNA sequence: TGTGCCAGTACCCTGAGCGACCTCCTCACAGATACGCAGTATTTT.

V gene TRBV4-1 combines with J gene TRBJ2-7; D gene uncertain. V dropped 5 bases and J dropped 4 bases, with 15 bases sitting between them. CDR1 and CDR2 (germline): MGHRA, YSYEKL. CDR3 length equals 14 residues. Written as DNA, the CDR3 is TGCGCCAGCAGCTCCCAATACGCGGCTTACGAGCAGTACTTC. This translates into CASSSQYAAYEQYF.

This clone was observed a handful of times. The chain employs TRBV10-3 and TRBJ2-5, with D possibly being TRBD1 (6 bases). The CDR3 has 15 amino acids. Germline V lookup: CDR1 ENHRY, CDR2 SYGVKD. The germline V and J ends were trimmed by 3 bases and 1 base, with 12 bases remaining between them. CDR3 residues: CAISEGQPSQETQYF. The CDR3 DNA reads TGTGCCATCAGTGAAGGACAGCCTTCCCAAGAGACCCAGTACTTC.

The chain joins TRBV7-9 to TRBJ2-7; TRBD1 is a possible D gene (6 bases). Germline CDR1 and CDR2: SEHNR and FQNEAQ (reference sequence). Trimming took off 5 bases at V and 0 bases at J, with 8 bases between the two ends. The CDR3 runs to 13 residues. The CDR3 nucleotides are TGTGCCAGCAGCCACAGGGACTCCTACGAGCAGTACTTC. It yields the protein CASSHRDSYEQYF.

The chain recombines TRBV5-1 with TRBJ2-5; 16 positions agree with TRBD2. CDR3 size: 17 residues. Germline-derived CDR1 and CDR2 are SGHRS and YFSETQ. With 5 bases clipped from V and 4 bases from J, the junction kept 8 bases outside the gene matches. The CDR3 is CASRSGTSGRATETQYF. DNA of the CDR3: TGCGCCAGCAGATCCGGGACTAGCGGGAGGGCGACAGAGACCCAGTACTTC.

V gene TRBV15 combines with J gene TRBJ2-1; TRBD1 might be the D (6 bases). The V gene's germline CDR1 is LNHNV and CDR2 YYDKDF (reference sequence). The CDR3 covers 16 residues. V was trimmed by 1 base and J by 5 bases, leaving 15 bases between them. CDR3: CATSRAYAGDNNEQFF. The CDR3 nucleotides read TGTGCCACCAGCAGAGCATATGCCGGGGACAACAATGAGCAGTTCTTC.

This clone occurred a few times. In DNA form, the CDR3 reads TGTGCCAGCAGTGACCTCCTAAAACGGACAGGACTAGCGGGATTGATAAATAATGAGCAGTTCTTC. It codes for CASSDLLKRTGLAGLINNEQFF. The chain carries TRBV6-4 and TRBJ2-1, with 12 bases that match TRBD2. Germline CDR1 and CDR2: MRHNA and SNTAGT. V gave up 2 bases and J gave up 7 bases; unmatched junction bases: 24. The CDR3 covers 22 residues.

This chain uses TRBV5-4 with TRBJ2-7; 8 bases line up with TRBD2. From germline, CDR1 is SGHNT and CDR2 YYREEE (reference sequence). Germline trimming cut 4 bases from V and 0 bases from J; bases unmatched to any gene: 18. This CDR3 comprises 19 residues. The CDR3 sequence: CASSPTISGRGPGSYEQYF. CDR3 DNA sequence: TGTGCCAGCAGCCCTACTATTTCCGGGAGGGGCCCGGGCTCCTACGAGCAGTACTTC.

This rearrangement joins TRBV9 to TRBJ2-5; 15 bases match TRBD2. Trimming removed 3 bases from V and 5 bases from J; junction bases left unmatched: 5. This CDR3 region has 16 residues. The germline CDR1 and CDR2 sequences are SGDLS and YYNGEE. The CDR3, as DNA: TGTGCCAGCAGCGGGACTAGCGGGAGGGCCGGGGAGACCCAGTACTTC. Amino acid sequence: CASSGTSGRAGETQYF.

The chain links TRBV11-3 to TRBJ2-1, with a possible D match to TRBD1 (6 bases). Per the germline V gene, CDR1 is SGHNT and CDR2 is YENEEA. V was cut by 7 bases and J by 11 bases, with 18 bases left in between. CDR3 size: 13 residues. The DNA for the CDR3 is TGTGCCAGCAAGCGGACAGAAGGGGCCCAGCAGTTCTTC. Protein product: CASKRTEGAQQFF.

The chain employs TRBV4-2 and TRBJ2-1, with D possibly TRBD2 on 6 matching bases. The CDR3 spans 15 residues. Germline CDR1 reads LGHNA; CDR2 reads YNFKEQ. Trimming left V 4 bases short and J 6 bases short, with 16 bases between. As DNA, the CDR3 is TGTGCCAGCAGCCCTGAGGCGGGATCCCTCAATGAGCAGTTCTTC. Translated, it gives CASSPEAGSLNEQFF.

The CDR3 protein is CASRDSQGSNQPQHF. The CDR3 coding sequence is TGTGCCAGCAGAGATTCACAGGGGAGCAATCAGCCCCAGCATTTT. This chain uses TRBV2 with TRBJ1-5, with 7 bases matching TRBD1. The J segment lost 1 base and the V segment lost 6 bases, leaving 6 bases of the junction unmatched. Germline V gene sequence: CDR1 SNHLY, CDR2 FYNNEI. CDR3 length equals 15 residues.

The chain joins TRBV6-1 to TRBJ2-1; 8 bases map to TRBD2. Germline values: CDR1 MNHNS, CDR2 SASEGT. The V segment lost 7 bases and the J segment 6 bases; nucleotides outside the gene matches: 11. The CDR3 spans 15 residues. DNA of the CDR3: TGTGCCAGCATTTTGAGCGGGAGTTTATTCAATGAGCAGTTCTTC. Translation gives CASILSGSLFNEQFF.

The rearrangement joins TRBV6-5 to TRBJ1-5; 7 bases match TRBD1. Germline V gene sequence: CDR1 MNHEY, CDR2 SVGAGI. This CDR3 is 15 amino acids long. The V segment lost 5 bases and the J segment 5 bases; nucleotides outside the gene matches: 9. CDR3: CASSVDRALDQPQHF. The CDR3 DNA is TGTGCCAGCAGTGTAGACAGGGCATTGGATCAGCCCCAGCATTTT.